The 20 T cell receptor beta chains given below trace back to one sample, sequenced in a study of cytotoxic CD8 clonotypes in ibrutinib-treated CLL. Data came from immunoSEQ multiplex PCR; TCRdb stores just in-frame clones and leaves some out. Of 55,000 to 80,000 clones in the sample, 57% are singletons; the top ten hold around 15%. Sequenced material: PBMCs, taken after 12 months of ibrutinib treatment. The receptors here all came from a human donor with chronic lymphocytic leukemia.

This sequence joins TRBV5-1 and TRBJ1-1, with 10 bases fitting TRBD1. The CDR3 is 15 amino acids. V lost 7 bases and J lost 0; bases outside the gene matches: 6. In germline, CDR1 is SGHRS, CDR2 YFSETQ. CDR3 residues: CASGGDRGLNTEAFF. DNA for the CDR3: TGCGCCAGCGGAGGGGACAGGGGATTGAACACTGAAGCTTTCTTT.

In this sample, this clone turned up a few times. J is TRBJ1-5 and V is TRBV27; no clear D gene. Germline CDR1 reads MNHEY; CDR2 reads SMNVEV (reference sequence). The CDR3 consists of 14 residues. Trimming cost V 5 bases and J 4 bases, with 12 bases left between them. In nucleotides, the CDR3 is TGTGCCAGCAGTCCGTTTCGACCAAATCAGCCCCAGCATTTT. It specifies CASSPFRPNQPQHF.

The CDR3: CASSLRTSGLEQYF. CDR3 DNA: TGTGCCAGCAGCCTCCGGACTAGCGGACTCGAGCAGTACTTC. The chain uses TRBV7-2 and TRBJ2-7; 10 positions agree with TRBD2. V lost 5 bases to trimming and J lost 6 bases; unmatched junction nucleotides: 7. The CDR3 loop spans 14 amino acids. CDR1 SGHTA and CDR2 FQGNSA come from the germline V gene.

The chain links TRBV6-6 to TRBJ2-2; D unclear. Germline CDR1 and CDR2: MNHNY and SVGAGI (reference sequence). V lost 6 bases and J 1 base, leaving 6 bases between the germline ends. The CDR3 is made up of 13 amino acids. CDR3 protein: CASRVQNTGELFF. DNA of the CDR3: TGTGCCAGCAGGGTACAGAACACCGGGGAGCTGTTTTTT.

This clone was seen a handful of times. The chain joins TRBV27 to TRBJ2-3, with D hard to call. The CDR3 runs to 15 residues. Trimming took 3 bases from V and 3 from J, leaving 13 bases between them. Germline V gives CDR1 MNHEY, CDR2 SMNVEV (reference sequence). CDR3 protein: CASSFSGVGTDTQYF. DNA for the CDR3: TGTGCCAGCAGTTTTTCAGGAGTAGGGACAGATACGCAGTATTTT.

CDR3 nucleotide sequence: TGTGCCAGCAGCCAAGAATCCCCGGGACTCAGCACAGATACGCAGTATTTT. Its translation is CASSQESPGLSTDTQYF. The chain joins TRBV4-2 to TRBJ2-3, with TRBD2 as a possible D gene (6 bases). Trimming removed 0 bases at V and 0 bases at J, with 13 bases between. Per the germline V gene, CDR1 is LGHNA and CDR2 is YNFKEQ. The CDR3 runs 17 residues.

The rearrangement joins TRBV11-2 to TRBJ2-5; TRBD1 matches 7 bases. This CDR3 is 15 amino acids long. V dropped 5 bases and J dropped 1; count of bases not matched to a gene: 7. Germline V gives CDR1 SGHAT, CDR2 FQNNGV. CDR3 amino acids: CASSPAAGGQETQYF. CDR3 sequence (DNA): TGTGCCAGCAGCCCGGCGGCAGGGGGCCAAGAGACCCAGTACTTC.

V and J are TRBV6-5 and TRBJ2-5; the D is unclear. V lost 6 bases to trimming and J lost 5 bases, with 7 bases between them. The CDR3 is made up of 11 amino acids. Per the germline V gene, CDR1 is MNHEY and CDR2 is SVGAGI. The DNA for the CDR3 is TGTGCCAGCAGGGTGCTGGAGACCCAGTACTTC. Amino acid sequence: CASRVLETQYF.

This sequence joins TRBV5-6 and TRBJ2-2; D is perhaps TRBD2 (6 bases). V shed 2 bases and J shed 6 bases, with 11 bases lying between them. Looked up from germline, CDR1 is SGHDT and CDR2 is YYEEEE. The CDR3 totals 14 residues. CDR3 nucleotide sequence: TGTGCCAGCAGCTTACCTGGGAGGCCCGGGGAGCTGTTTTTT. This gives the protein CASSLPGRPGELFF.

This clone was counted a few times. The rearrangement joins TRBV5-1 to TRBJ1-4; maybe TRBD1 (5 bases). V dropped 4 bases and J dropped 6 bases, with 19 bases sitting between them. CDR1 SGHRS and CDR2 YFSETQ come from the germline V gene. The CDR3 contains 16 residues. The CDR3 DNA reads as TGCGCCAGCAGCGCCGGCGGACGGCTACAGGATGAAAAACTGTTTTTT. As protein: CASSAGGRLQDEKLFF.

The CDR3 DNA is TGTGCCAGCAGCGATACTAGCGGGGTTGCAGATACGCAGTATTTT. It encodes CASSDTSGVADTQYF. This chain links TRBV11-1 with TRBJ2-3; 10 nucleotides line up with TRBD2. The V segment lost 5 bases and the J segment 4 bases; nucleotides outside the gene matches: 6. From germline, CDR1 is SGHAT and CDR2 FQDESV (reference sequence). This CDR3 has 15 amino acids.

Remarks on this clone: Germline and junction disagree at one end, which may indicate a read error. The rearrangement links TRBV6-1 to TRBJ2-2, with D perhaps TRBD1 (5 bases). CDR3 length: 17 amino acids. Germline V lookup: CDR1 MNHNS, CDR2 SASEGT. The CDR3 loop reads CAISVVGAIRNTGELFF. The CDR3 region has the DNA TGTGCCATCAGTGTTGTTGGGGCAATTAGGAACACCGGGGAGCTGTTTTTT.

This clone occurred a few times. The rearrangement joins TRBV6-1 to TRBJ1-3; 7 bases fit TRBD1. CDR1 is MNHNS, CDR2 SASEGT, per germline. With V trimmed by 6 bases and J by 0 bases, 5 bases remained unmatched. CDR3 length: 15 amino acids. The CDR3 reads CASSVGTVSGNTIYF. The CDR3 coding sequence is TGTGCCAGCAGCGTTGGGACAGTCTCTGGAAACACCATATATTTT.

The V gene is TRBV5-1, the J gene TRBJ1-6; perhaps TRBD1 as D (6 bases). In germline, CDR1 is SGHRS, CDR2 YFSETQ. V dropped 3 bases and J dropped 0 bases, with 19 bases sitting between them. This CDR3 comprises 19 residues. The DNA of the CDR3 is TGCGCCAGCAGCTACGGAGGGGGGCAACGGAGCTCCTATAATTCACCCCTCCACTTT. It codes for CASSYGGGQRSSYNSPLHF.

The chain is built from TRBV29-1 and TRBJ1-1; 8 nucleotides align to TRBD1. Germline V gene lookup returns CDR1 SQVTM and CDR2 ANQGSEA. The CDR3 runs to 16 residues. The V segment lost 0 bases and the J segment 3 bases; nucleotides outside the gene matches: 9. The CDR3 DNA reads TGCAGCGTTGAAGATCTGGACAGGGCGTATTACACTGAAGCTTTCTTT. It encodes CSVEDLDRAYYTEAFF.

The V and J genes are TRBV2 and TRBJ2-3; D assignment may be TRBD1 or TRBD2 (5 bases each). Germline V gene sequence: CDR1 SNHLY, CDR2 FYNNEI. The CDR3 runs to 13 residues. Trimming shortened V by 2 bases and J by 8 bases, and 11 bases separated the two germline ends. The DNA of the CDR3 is TGTGCCAGCAGTGAAACCACTAGGGGTACGCAGTATTTT. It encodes CASSETTRGTQYF. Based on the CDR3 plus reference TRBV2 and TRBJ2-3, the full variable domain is EPEVTQTPSHQVTQMGQEVILRCVPISNHLYFYWYRQILGQKVEFLVSFYNNEISEKSEIFDDQFSVERPDGSNFTLKIRSTKLEDSAMYFCASSETTRGTQYFGPGTRLTVL.

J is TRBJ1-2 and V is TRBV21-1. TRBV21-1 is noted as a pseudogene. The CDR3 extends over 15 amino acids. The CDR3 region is CASSIRRGVNYGYTF. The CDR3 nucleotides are TGTGCCAGCAGCATTCGTAGAGGGGTTAACTATGGCTACACCTTC.

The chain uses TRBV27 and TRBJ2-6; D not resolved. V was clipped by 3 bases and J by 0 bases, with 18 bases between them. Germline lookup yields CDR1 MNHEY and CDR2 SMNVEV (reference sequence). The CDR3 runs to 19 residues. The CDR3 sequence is CASSFRALGPLSGANVLTF. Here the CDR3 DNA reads TGTGCCAGCAGTTTTCGGGCCCTGGGCCCACTCTCTGGGGCCAACGTCCTGACTTTC.

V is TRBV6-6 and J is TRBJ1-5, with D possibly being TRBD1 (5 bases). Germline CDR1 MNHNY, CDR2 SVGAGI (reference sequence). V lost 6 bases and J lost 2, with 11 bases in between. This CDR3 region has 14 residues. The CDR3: CASSSGGGNQPQHF. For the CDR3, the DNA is TGTGCCAGCAGCTCCGGGGGTGGCAATCAGCCCCAGCATTTT.

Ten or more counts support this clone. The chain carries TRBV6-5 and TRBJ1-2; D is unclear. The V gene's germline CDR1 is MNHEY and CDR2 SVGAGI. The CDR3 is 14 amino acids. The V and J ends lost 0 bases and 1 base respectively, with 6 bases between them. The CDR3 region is CASSYSRNNYGYTF. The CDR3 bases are TGTGCCAGCAGTTACTCGAGGAATAACTATGGCTACACCTTC.